Each of the 32 T cell receptor beta chains below was sequenced from the same sample in a study of cytomegalovirus exposure and HLA in healthy donors. PCR employed 60 Vbeta and 13 Jbeta primers. Sequencing used immunoSEQ multiplex PCR; TCRdb keeps in-frame clones, though not all of them. The data hold 140,000 to 150,000 clones, with about three quarters observed a single time. The sequenced sample was PBMCs. The receptor source for this set is a middle-aged man in good health and CMV-seropositive.

The V and J genes are TRBV25-1 and TRBJ2-1; 7 bases map to TRBD2. Looked up from germline, CDR1 is MGHDK and CDR2 is SYGVNS. V gave up 2 bases and J gave up 0 bases; unmatched junction bases: 4. The CDR3 has 16 amino acids. The DNA of the CDR3 is TGTGCCAGCAGTGAACTAGCGGAACGCTCCTACAATGAGCAGTTCTTC. The encoded protein is CASSELAERSYNEQFF.

The chain couples TRBV7-2 to TRBJ2-1; the D is unclear. The CDR3 has 13 amino acids. Per the germline V gene, CDR1 is SGHTA and CDR2 is FQGNSA. The ends were cut back, 3 bases at V and 5 bases at J, with 8 bases in the middle. The CDR3 loop reads CASSFYGDNEQFF. In nucleotides, the CDR3 is TGTGCCAGCAGCTTTTACGGAGACAATGAGCAGTTCTTC.

This chain joins TRBV11-2 and TRBJ2-7; 10 nucleotides line up with TRBD2. The germline V gene encodes CDR1 SGHAT and CDR2 FQNNGV. The CDR3 has 16 residues. V was clipped by 3 bases and J by 6 bases; unmatched bases: 11. CDR3 amino acids: CASSFVKREGRREQYF. DNA for the CDR3: TGTGCCAGCAGCTTCGTAAAGCGGGAGGGACGGCGCGAGCAGTACTTC.

This sequence joins TRBV28 and TRBJ1-3, with TRBD1 matching over 7 bases. This CDR3 comprises 13 residues. The V gene end was trimmed by 3 bases and the J gene end by 7 bases; junction bases not matched to a gene: 3. CDR1 and CDR2 from the germline V gene are MDHEN and SYDVKM. In DNA, the CDR3 is TGTGCCAGCAGTTTGGGACAGCCCAACACCATATATTTT. Protein: CASSLGQPNTIYF.

The chain is built from TRBV10-3 and TRBJ1-1, with D unresolved. Trimming removed 7 bases from V and 1 base from J, with 10 bases in between. Germline CDR1 ENHRY, CDR2 SYGVKD. The CDR3 contains 13 residues. This chain's CDR3 is CAITGDQNTEAFF. The CDR3 region has the DNA TGTGCCATCACCGGAGATCAGAACACTGAAGCTTTCTTT.

The J gene is TRBJ2-3, the V gene TRBV5-1; possible D gene TRBD2, 5 bases. The CDR3 sequence is 13 residues long. The germline CDR1 and CDR2 sequences are SGHRS and YFSETQ. Trimming stripped 1 base from V and 4 bases from J, with 7 bases between. DNA for the CDR3: TGCGCCAGCAGCTTGCGAGGGCCAGATACGCAGTATTTT. Translated: CASSLRGPDTQYF.

The gene calls are TRBV5-5 and TRBJ2-3; 13 bases line up with TRBD2. V gave up 4 bases and J gave up 1 base; unmatched junction bases: 3. The CDR3 is 16 residues long. Germline assignment: CDR1 SGHKS and CDR2 YYEKEE (reference sequence). CDR3 bases: TGTGCCAGCAGCCCCGGGACTAGCGGGGGCACAGATACGCAGTATTTT. Its translation is CASSPGTSGGTDTQYF. The complete variable domain, with remaining parts taken from reference TRBV5-5 and TRBJ2-3, reads DAGVTQSPTHLIKTRGQQVTLRCSPISGHKSVSWYQQVLGQGPQFIFQYYEKEERGRGNFPDRFSARQFPNYSSELNVNALLLGDSALYLCASSPGTSGGTDTQYFGPGTRLTVL.

CDR3 nucleotides: TGTGCCAGCAGCTTAGCGGACAGGGTTGGTGAGCAGTTCTTC. Protein: CASSLADRVGEQFF. J is TRBJ2-1 and V is TRBV7-3, with 8 bases identical to TRBD1. CDR3 length: 14 amino acids. The trim removed 2 bases at V and 9 bases at J, leaving 6 bases unmatched. CDR1 SGHTA and CDR2 FQGTGA come from the germline V gene.

The V call is TRBV7-9, the J call TRBJ2-1; D is perhaps TRBD1 (5 bases). Germline V gene data show CDR1 as SEHNR and CDR2 as FQNEAQ (reference sequence). The CDR3 has 13 amino acids. Trimming left V 5 bases short and J 5 bases short, with 10 bases between. The CDR3 spells CASSNDSHNEQFF. Written as DNA, the CDR3 is TGTGCCAGCAGCAATGACAGCCACAATGAGCAGTTCTTC.

This chain joins TRBV7-3 and TRBJ2-3, with D perhaps matching TRBD2 (5 bases). CDR3 length: 16 amino acids. V lost 2 bases, J lost 2 bases, and 14 bases lay in between. Germline V gene data show CDR1 as SGHTA and CDR2 as FQGTGA. The CDR3: CASSLSPTIPTDTQYF. The CDR3 DNA is TGTGCCAGCAGCTTATCCCCGACTATACCCACAGATACGCAGTATTTT.

V is TRBV14 and J is TRBJ1-2, with 7 nucleotides matching TRBD1. After removal of 4 bases from V and 4 bases from J, the junction contained 12 bases not matched to a gene. The CDR3 sequence is 16 residues long. Germline V CDR1 and CDR2: SGHDN, FVKESK. CDR3 sequence: CASSPSERGRVYGYTF. DNA of the CDR3: TGTGCCAGCAGCCCCTCAGAGAGGGGGCGCGTCTATGGCTACACCTTC.

The chain links TRBV19 to TRBJ1-1, with D unresolved. From germline, CDR1 is LNHDA and CDR2 SQIVND (reference sequence). The V gene lost 3 bases and the J gene lost 3 bases, with 8 bases spanning the gap. This CDR3 is built from 13 residues. DNA for the CDR3: TGTGCCAGTAGTATTACAGCTTACACTGAAGCTTTCTTT. As protein: CASSITAYTEAFF. Full variable domain (missing parts from reference TRBV19 and TRBJ1-1): DGGITQSPKYLFRKEGQNVTLSCEQNLNHDAMYWYRQDPGQGLRLIYYSQIVNDFQKGDIAEGYSVSREKKESFPLTVTSAQKNPTAFYLCASSITAYTEAFFGQGTRLTVV.

The chain joins TRBV9 to TRBJ1-4; a possible D gene is TRBD1 (5 bases). There are 16 residues in the CDR3. Germline CDR1 is SGDLS and CDR2 is YYNGEE. The V end lost 4 bases, the J end lost 8 bases, and 21 bases lay between the germline ends. CDR3 DNA: TGTGCCAGCAGCCCATTAGCGGCGGGGCCATTCGAAAAACTGTTTTTT. Protein product: CASSPLAAGPFEKLFF. Combining the CDR3 with reference TRBV9 and TRBJ1-4 gives the whole variable domain DSGVTQTPKHLITATGQRVTLRCSPRSGDLSVYWYQQSLDQGLQFLIQYYNGEERAKGNILERFSAQQFPDLHSELNLSSLELGDSALYFCASSPLAAGPFEKLFFGSGTQLSVL.

The gene calls are TRBV6-5 and TRBJ2-1; TRBD2 agrees at 8 bases. J gave up 0 bases and V 5 bases, and 3 bases lay outside the gene matches. Germline CDR1 is MNHEY and CDR2 is SVGAGI. This CDR3 has 15 residues. The CDR3 DNA follows: TGTGCCAGCAGTCTAGCGGGCAGCTCCTACAATGAGCAGTTCTTC. It specifies CASSLAGSSYNEQFF.

This clone is a singleton in its sample. The chain employs TRBV19 and TRBJ1-1, with D perhaps TRBD1 (5 bases). The CDR3 runs to 13 residues. Germline loops: CDR1 LNHDA, CDR2 SQIVND (reference sequence). Trimming removed 5 bases from V and 6 bases from J, with 13 bases in between. Here the CDR3 reads CASSVGGGSEAFF. The CDR3 coding sequence is TGTGCCAGTAGTGTCGGCGGGGGATCTGAAGCTTTCTTT.

This clone was seen only once. Other DNA sequences in this sample translate to the same CDR3. This rearrangement joins TRBV18 to TRBJ1-1; 9 bases are a match to TRBD1. The CDR3 totals 14 residues. J was trimmed by 2 bases and V by 6 bases; bases with no gene match: 4. Germline V gene data show CDR1 as KGHSH and CDR2 as LQKENI. The CDR3 reads CASSPTGGNTEAFF. For the CDR3, the DNA is TGTGCCAGCTCGCCTACAGGGGGCAACACTGAAGCTTTCTTT.

This clone occurred once. The rearrangement joins TRBV18 to TRBJ1-1; 7 nucleotides agree with TRBD1. In germline, CDR1 is KGHSH, CDR2 LQKENI. V trimming: 2 bases; J trimming: 8 bases; junction bases outside the gene matches: 5. CDR3 length equals 13 residues. This chain's CDR3 is CASSPVGGGEAFF. The CDR3, as DNA: TGTGCCAGCTCACCAGTAGGGGGCGGGGAAGCTTTCTTT. The full variable domain, its missing parts supplied by reference TRBV18 and TRBJ1-1, is NAGVMQNPRHLVRRRGQEARLRCSPMKGHSHVYWYRQLPEEGLKFMVYLQKENIIDESGMPKERFSAEFPKEGPSILRIQQVVRGDSAAYFCASSPVGGGEAFFGQGTRLTVV.

The rearrangement links TRBV5-1 to TRBJ1-4; 9 bases map to TRBD1. The CDR3 loop spans 14 amino acids. CDR1 is SGHRS and CDR2 is YFSETQ in the germline V gene. The ends lost 4 bases at V and 8 bases at J; junction bases unmatched: 6. CDR3 nucleotide sequence: TGCGCCAGCAGCATCGGGACAGGGTGGGAAAAACTGTTTTTT. Amino acid sequence: CASSIGTGWEKLFF.

The chain carries TRBV30 and TRBJ2-3; 9 bases line up with TRBD1. V was clipped by 2 bases and J by 2 bases; unmatched bases: 5. The CDR3 totals 15 residues. CDR1 is GTSNPN and CDR2 is SVGIG in the germline V gene (reference sequence). In DNA form, the CDR3 reads TGTGCCTGGAGTAAAGGGGACAGGGACACAGATACGCAGTATTTT. As protein: CAWSKGDRDTDTQYF.

The chain recombines TRBV5-1 with TRBJ2-7, with D possibly being TRBD1 (7 bases). The CDR3 runs to 14 residues. The V gene's germline CDR1 is SGHRS and CDR2 YFSETQ. With 1 base removed from V and 4 bases from J, the gap between germline ends came to 12 bases. CDR3 DNA: TGCGCCAGCAGCTTGACCCAGGGGGGATACGAGCAGTACTTC. Translated: CASSLTQGGYEQYF.

This clone occurred once. The genes are TRBV9 and TRBJ2-3; TRBD2 might be the D (5 bases). The V end lost 0 bases, the J end lost 3 bases, and 8 bases lay between the germline ends. Germline lookup yields CDR1 SGDLS and CDR2 YYNGEE. The CDR3 covers 14 residues. CDR3 region: CASSVAPGTDTQYF. DNA for the CDR3: TGTGCCAGCAGCGTAGCCCCGGGGACAGATACGCAGTATTTT.

V gene TRBV7-9 combines with J gene TRBJ1-2, with D unclear. This CDR3 has 15 amino acids. V lost 1 base to trimming and J lost 4 bases, with 13 bases between them. The V gene's germline CDR1 is SEHNR and CDR2 FQNEAQ (reference sequence). The CDR3 region is CASSLELSEVYGYTF. CDR3 nucleotide sequence: TGTGCCAGCAGCTTAGAACTCTCGGAGGTCTATGGCTACACCTTC.

V and J are TRBV7-2 and TRBJ2-2; D gene ambiguous. With 4 bases removed from V and 13 bases from J, the gap between germline ends came to 13 bases. Per germline, CDR1 SGHTA and CDR2 FQGNSA. The CDR3 consists of 12 residues. The CDR3 DNA is TGTGCCAGCAGCTCGGTGTTACCGCCGCTGTTTTTT. Amino acids: CASSSVLPPLFF.

The chain employs TRBV7-6 and TRBJ1-4; unclear D gene. The ends were cut back, 5 bases at V and 0 bases at J, with 13 bases in the middle. CDR3 length: 16 amino acids. Germline V gene data show CDR1 as SGHVS and CDR2 as FNYEAQ. The CDR3 sequence is CASSPMASATNEKLFF. CDR3 nucleotides: TGTGCCAGCAGCCCCATGGCAAGTGCAACTAATGAAAAACTGTTTTTT.

The J gene is TRBJ1-5, the V gene TRBV5-1; D is perhaps TRBD1 (5 bases). Per the germline V gene, CDR1 is SGHRS and CDR2 is YFSETQ. The length of the CDR3 is 14 residues. V dropped 0 bases and J dropped 5 bases, with 9 bases sitting between them. The CDR3 spells CASSLDGGHQPQHF. CDR3 sequence (DNA): TGCGCCAGCAGCTTGGACGGGGGTCATCAGCCCCAGCATTTT. The full variable domain, rest sourced from reference TRBV5-1 and TRBJ1-5, is KAGVTQTPRYLIKTRGQQVTLSCSPISGHRSVSWYQQTPGQGLQFLFEYFSETQRNKGNFPGRFSGRQFSNSRSEMNVSTLELGDSALYLCASSLDGGHQPQHFGDGTRLSIL.

V usage is TRBV13 and J usage is TRBJ1-6; 7 nucleotides agree with TRBD1. With 5 bases clipped from V and 10 bases from J, the junction kept 5 bases outside the gene matches. The length of the CDR3 is 13 residues. The germline gives CDR1 PRHDT, CDR2 FYEKMQ (reference sequence). The CDR3 protein is CASSLTGDSPLHF. CDR3 DNA sequence: TGTGCCAGCAGCCTTACAGGGGACTCACCCCTCCACTTT.

CDR3 loop: CSVLRLAGGPGEQFF. DNA for the CDR3: TGCAGCGTTTTACGGCTAGCGGGAGGGCCGGGTGAGCAGTTCTTC. The V gene is TRBV29-1, the J gene TRBJ2-1; 12 bases are a match to TRBD2. The ends lost 5 bases at V and 9 bases at J; junction bases unmatched: 11. Germline V gives CDR1 SQVTM, CDR2 ANQGSEA. This CDR3 has 15 residues.

The rearrangement links TRBV11-2 to TRBJ2-2; D gene unclear. Germline V gene sequence: CDR1 SGHAT, CDR2 FQNNGV. The CDR3 length is 14 residues. With 0 bases removed from V and 8 bases from J, the gap between germline ends came to 10 bases. As DNA, the CDR3 is TGTGCCAGCAGCTTAGATCGCGGTGGGGGGGAGCTGTTTTTT. Translating gives CASSLDRGGGELFF.

V and J are TRBV7-2 and TRBJ2-3; possibly TRBD2 for D (6 bases). Trimming took 6 bases from V and 5 from J, leaving 18 bases between them. CDR1 SGHTA and CDR2 FQGNSA come from the germline V gene. The CDR3 is made up of 15 amino acids. CDR3 sequence reads: CASRKPGLSVDTQYF. The CDR3 nucleotides read TGTGCCAGCAGGAAACCGGGACTTAGCGTAGATACGCAGTATTTT.

The chain uses TRBV7-9 and TRBJ1-2; D is possibly TRBD1 (6 bases). CDR3 length: 14 amino acids. Germline values: CDR1 SEHNR, CDR2 FQNEAQ (reference sequence). Between the trimmed V and J ends, which lost 5 bases and 5 bases, there was a span of 15 bases. Here the CDR3 reads CASSPRAGVYGYTF. Written as DNA, the CDR3 is TGTGCCAGCAGCCCCCGGGCAGGGGTTTATGGCTACACCTTC.

The rearrangement joins TRBV7-9 to TRBJ2-5; 8 positions agree with TRBD1. Looked up from germline, CDR1 is SEHNR and CDR2 is FQNEAQ (reference sequence). V was pared by 4 bases and J by 6 bases, with 10 bases of the junction left unmatched. This CDR3 has 15 residues. The DNA for the CDR3 is TGTGCCAGCAGCTCCGGGGACAGGTACTTGAAGACCCAGTACTTC. Translating it yields CASSSGDRYLKTQYF.

The rearrangement joins TRBV5-4 to TRBJ2-5, with D uncertain. The CDR3 has 12 amino acids. V was pared by 4 bases and J by 4 bases, with 8 bases between. The germline V gene encodes CDR1 SGHNT and CDR2 YYREEE (reference sequence). The CDR3 DNA is TGTGCCAGCAGCCCAGAAAGAGAGACCCAGTACTTC. Amino acids: CASSPERETQYF. Looking up the rest from reference TRBV5-4 and TRBJ2-5 gives the full variable domain: ETGVTQSPTHLIKTRGQQVTLRCSSQSGHNTVSWYQQALGQGPQFIFQYYREEENGRGNFPPRFSGLQFPNYSSELNVNALELDDSALYLCASSPERETQYFGPGTRLLVL.